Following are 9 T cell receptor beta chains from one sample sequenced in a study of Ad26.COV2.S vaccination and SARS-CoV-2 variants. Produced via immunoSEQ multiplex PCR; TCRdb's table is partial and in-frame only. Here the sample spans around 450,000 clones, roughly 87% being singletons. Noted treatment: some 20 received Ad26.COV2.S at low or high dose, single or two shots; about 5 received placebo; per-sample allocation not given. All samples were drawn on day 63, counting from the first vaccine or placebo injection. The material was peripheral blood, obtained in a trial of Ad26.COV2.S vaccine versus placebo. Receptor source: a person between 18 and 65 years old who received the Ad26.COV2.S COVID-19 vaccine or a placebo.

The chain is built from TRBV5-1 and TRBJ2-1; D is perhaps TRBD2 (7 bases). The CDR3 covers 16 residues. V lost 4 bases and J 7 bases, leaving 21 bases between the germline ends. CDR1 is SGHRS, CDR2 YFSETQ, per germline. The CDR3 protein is CASSGGGGRRGNEQFF. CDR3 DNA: TGCGCCAGCAGCGGGGGAGGGGGACGGAGAGGAAATGAGCAGTTCTTC. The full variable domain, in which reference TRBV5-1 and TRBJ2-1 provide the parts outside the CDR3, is KAGVTQTPRYLIKTRGQQVTLSCSPISGHRSVSWYQQTPGQGLQFLFEYFSETQRNKGNFPGRFSGRQFSNSRSEMNVSTLELGDSALYLCASSGGGGRRGNEQFFGPGTRLTVL.

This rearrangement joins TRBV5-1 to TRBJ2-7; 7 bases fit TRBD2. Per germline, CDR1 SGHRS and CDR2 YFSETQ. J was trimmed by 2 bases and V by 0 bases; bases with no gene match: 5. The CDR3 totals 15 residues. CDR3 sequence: CASSLEAGVAYEQYV. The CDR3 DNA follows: TGCGCCAGCAGCTTGGAGGCGGGAGTGGCCTACGAGCAGTACGTC.

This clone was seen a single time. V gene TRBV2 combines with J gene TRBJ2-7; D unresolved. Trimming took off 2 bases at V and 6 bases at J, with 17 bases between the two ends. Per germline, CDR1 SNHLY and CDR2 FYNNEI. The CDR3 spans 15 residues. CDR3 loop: CASSEPGFPPSEQYF. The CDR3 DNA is TGTGCCAGCAGTGAACCGGGCTTCCCGCCGTCCGAGCAGTACTTC.

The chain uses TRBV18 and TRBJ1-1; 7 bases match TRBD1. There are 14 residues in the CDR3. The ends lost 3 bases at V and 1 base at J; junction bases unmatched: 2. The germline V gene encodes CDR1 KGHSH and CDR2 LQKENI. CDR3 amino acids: CASSPKGANTEAFF. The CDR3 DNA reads TGTGCCAGCTCACCGAAGGGGGCGAACACTGAAGCTTTCTTT.

The CDR3 loop is CSFLAGATTDTQYF. The CDR3 DNA reads as TGCAGCTTCTTAGCGGGGGCCACCACAGATACGCAGTATTTT. The chain recombines TRBV29-1 with TRBJ2-3; 9 nucleotides match TRBD2. Losses at the gene ends were 8 bases for V and 2 bases for J; bases not matched to a gene: 8. Germline lookup yields CDR1 SQVTM and CDR2 ANQGSEA. The CDR3 extends over 14 amino acids.

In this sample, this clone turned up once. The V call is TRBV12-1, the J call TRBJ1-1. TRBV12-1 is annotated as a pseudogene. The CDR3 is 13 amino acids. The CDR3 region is CASSFRVRGEAFF. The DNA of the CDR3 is TGTGCCAGCAGCTTTAGGGTCCGGGGGGAAGCTTTCTTT.

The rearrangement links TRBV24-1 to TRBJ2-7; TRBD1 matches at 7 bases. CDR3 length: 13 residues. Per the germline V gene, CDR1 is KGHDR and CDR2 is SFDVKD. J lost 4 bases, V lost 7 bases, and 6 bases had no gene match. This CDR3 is CATSANRGYEQYV. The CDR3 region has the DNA TGTGCCACCAGCGCTAACAGGGGATACGAGCAGTACGTC.

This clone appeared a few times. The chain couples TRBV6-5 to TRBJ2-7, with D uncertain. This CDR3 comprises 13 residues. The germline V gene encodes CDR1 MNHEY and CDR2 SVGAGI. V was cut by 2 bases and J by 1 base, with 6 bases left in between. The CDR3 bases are TGTGCCAGCAGTTACGGAGAATCCTACGAGCAGTACTTC. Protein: CASSYGESYEQYF.

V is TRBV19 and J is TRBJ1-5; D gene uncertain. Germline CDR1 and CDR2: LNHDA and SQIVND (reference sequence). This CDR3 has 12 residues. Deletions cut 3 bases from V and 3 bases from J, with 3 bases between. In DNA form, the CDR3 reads TGTGCCAGTAGTATCGTCAATCAGCCCCAGCATTTT. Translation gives CASSIVNQPQHF.